In this sample, the clone carrying this TCR beta chain turned up a few times. RNA transcripts were the template for amplifying TCR beta CDR3 regions. HTBI primers were employed in a first-round RT-PCR of the TCR CDR3. TCRdb reprocessed the multiplex PCR reads via MiXCR and lists one record per CDR3 protein. The sample contains almost 600,000 distinct CDR3 sequences, 11% to 15% of which appear only once. These patients, aged 18 to 65, had recently diagnosed hyperthyroidism lasting under 2 months. The study collected blood at first hyperthyroidism diagnosis, before any ophthalmopathy symptoms arose. Fresh 10 ml peripheral blood yielded PBMCs. V lost 4 bases and J lost 4; bases outside the gene matches: 11. Germline V gene sequence: CDR1 ENHRY, CDR2 SYGVKD. The CDR3 totals 16 residues. These data come from a study of T cells in Graves' hyperthyroidism and ophthalmopathy.

The sequenced sample consisted of blood. The rearrangement uses TRBV10-3 and TRBJ1-1; TRBD1 matches at 8 bases. This clonotype was sampled from a woman in her twenties or thirties with Graves' hyperthyroidism that later progressed to Graves' ophthalmopathy. The CDR3 nucleotides are TGTGCCATCAGTGCAAGCGGGGACAGGCCGGCCACTGAAGCTTTCTTT. It translates to CAISASGDRPATEAFF.